This T cell receptor beta chain was sequenced for a study of Tregs in tolerant kidney transplant recipients. The study, taken as a whole, reports: Findings come from small patient numbers and require larger validation.

Mixed chimerism was transient after nonmyeloablative marrow transplants from related graft donors. Unstimulated regulatory T cells (CD4+CD25+CD127-), CD4+CD25- non-regulatory cells, CD4 and CD8 cells were FACS-sorted from thawed PBMCs. Concerning this clone: The antigen is not known.

TCRdb keeps only in-frame clones here, not all; method: immunoSEQ multiplex PCR. The sample lists 65,000 to 85,000 clones; roughly 91% were seen once. V dropped 6 bases and J dropped 3; count of bases not matched to a gene: 5. Germline V gene data show CDR1 as SGHRS and CDR2 as YFSETQ. CDR3 size: 13 residues. The chain carries TRBV5-1 and TRBJ2-7, with 8 bases matching TRBD1. The specimen was CD4+ T cells from blood (PBMCs), collected 24 months after the transplant. The sequence was collected from a human patient who received a combined kidney and bone marrow transplant. Some of these T cells may belong to the graft donor. CDR3 nucleotides: TGCGCCAGCAACAGGGGGTCCGACTACGAGCAGTACTTC. Its protein product is CASNRGSDYEQYF. The complete variable domain, with remaining parts taken from reference TRBV5-1 and TRBJ2-7, reads KAGVTQTPRYLIKTRGQQVTLSCSPISGHRSVSWYQQTPGQGLQFLFEYFSETQRNKGNFPGRFSGRQFSNSRSEMNVSTLELGDSALYLCASNRGSDYEQYFGPGTRLTVT.